This is a list of T cell receptor beta chains from one sample in a study of neurological immune-mediated disorders. Each CDR3 protein is one row after TCRdb ran MiXCR on the 5' RACE reads. The sample has fewer than 90,000 distinct CDR3 sequences; 10% are singletons. Input material: PBMCs. These receptors were obtained from a man aged 25-45 years in good health. CDR3s include the opening cysteine and the closing phenylalanine or tryptophan. Fields, in order: D gene, J gene, clone size, V gene, CDR3 length, CDR3 protein, CDR3 DNA. D genes are given only for firm matches. Rows give clone size only sometimes, using once, few, many, or a class for an expanded clone.

-,TRBJ2-1,many,TRBV5-1,13,CASSLGGGSEQFF,TGCGCCAGCAGCTTGGGAGGGGGGAGCGAGCAGTTCTTC
-,TRBJ2-4,many,TRBV7-3,13,CASSLGNKNIQYF,TGTGCCAGCAGCTTAGGAAACAAAAACATTCAGTACTTC
-,TRBJ2-7,many,TRBV5-1,13,CASSRGEGYEQYF,TGCGCCAGCAGTCGGGGCGAAGGCTACGAGCAGTACTTC
-,TRBJ2-1,many,TRBV12-3/TRBV12-4,12,CASSLDADKQFF,TGTGCCAGCAGTTTAGACGCGGACAAGCAGTTCTTC
TRBD1,TRBJ2-5,many,TRBV27,16,CASSLLTGGLQETQYF,TGTGCCAGCAGTTTATTAACAGGGGGACTCCAAGAGACCCAGTACTTC
TRBD2,TRBJ2-5,many,TRBV7-7,15,CASSRTSGPQETQYF,TGTGCCAGCAGCCGAACTAGCGGGCCCCAAGAGACCCAGTACTTC
-,TRBJ2-3,-,TRBV20-1,12,CSPEAQADTQYF,TGCAGCCCAGAGGCCCAGGCAGATACGCAGTATTTT
-,TRBJ1-1,few,TRBV20-1,15,CSARSGGLGNTEAFF,TGCAGTGCTAGGTCAGGTGGCCTAGGGAACACTGAAGCTTTCTTT
TRBD1,TRBJ2-1,-,TRBV27,16,CASSSQDRAERNEQFF,TGTGCCAGCAGTTCCCAAGACAGGGCTGAACGCAATGAGCAGTTCTTC
-,TRBJ2-7,many,TRBV12-3/TRBV12-4,16,CASSLDRDFSSYEQYF,TGTGCCAGCAGCCTGGACCGGGACTTTAGCTCCTACGAGCAGTACTTC
-,TRBJ2-5,-,TRBV28,12,CASTVSQETRYF,TGTGCCAGCACGGTATCCCAAGAGACCCGGTACTTC
-,TRBJ2-1,many,TRBV20-1,11,CSASTDYEQFF,TGCAGTGCTTCAACGGACTATGAGCAGTTCTTC
TRBD2,TRBJ2-2,many,TRBV5-1,17,CASSLSISGTGTGELFF,TGCGCCAGCAGCCTCTCGATTAGCGGGACGGGCACCGGGGAGCTGTTTTTT
-,TRBJ2-1,medium-sized,TRBV28,11,CASSFPNEQFF,TGTGCCAGCAGTTTCCCGAATGAGCAGTTCTTC
-,TRBJ2-7,many,TRBV19,15,CASSNDGQSSYEQYF,TGTGCCAGTAGTAACGACGGTCAAAGCTCCTACGAGCAGTACTTC
TRBD2,TRBJ2-3,many,TRBV5-1,19,CASSMRLAGGPASTDTQYF,TGCGCCAGCAGCATGAGACTAGCGGGAGGGCCAGCTAGCACAGATACGCAGTATTTT
-,TRBJ2-7,many,TRBV20-1,10,CSAPQGREYF,TGCAGTGCGCCACAGGGTCGCGAGTACTTC
TRBD1,TRBJ2-1,many,TRBV28,15,CASSSTGPYYNEQFF,TGTGCCAGCAGTTCGACAGGGCCGTATTACAATGAGCAGTTCTTC
TRBD2,TRBJ2-1,few,TRBV7-9,15,CASSPGAGTSGKQFF,TGTGCCAGCAGCCCAGGGGCCGGGACTAGCGGGAAGCAGTTCTTC
-,TRBJ1-1,many,TRBV2,13,CASTMPVNTEAFF,TGTGCCAGCACAATGCCCGTGAACACTGAAGCTTTCTTT
TRBD2,TRBJ2-1,-,TRBV14,19,CASSQALGGAAGENNEQFF,TGTGCCAGCAGCCAGGCTCTCGGCGGAGCGGCGGGAGAGAATAATGAGCAGTTCTTC
TRBD2,TRBJ2-7,many,TRBV20-1,14,CSARGTSGTYEQYF,TGCAGTGCGCGAGGGACTAGCGGGACCTACGAGCAGTACTTC
-,TRBJ2-3,many,TRBV7-8,14,CASSFDRLTDTQYF,TGTGCCAGCAGCTTTGACCGACTCACAGATACGCAGTATTTT
TRBD2,TRBJ2-1,-,TRBV5-1,15,CASSFLAGQHNEQFF,TGCGCCAGCAGCTTCCTAGCGGGCCAACACAATGAGCAGTTCTTC
TRBD1,TRBJ2-2,many,TRBV5-6,15,CASSLGQGTTGELFF,TGTGCCAGCAGCCTGGGACAGGGTACCACCGGGGAGCTGTTTTTT
TRBD2,TRBJ2-5,many,TRBV12-3/TRBV12-4,14,CASGSYSGQETQYF,TGTGCCAGCGGGTCCTATAGCGGGCAAGAGACCCAGTACTTC
-,TRBJ2-7,-,TRBV20-1,10,CSARDYEQYF,TGCAGTGCTAGGGACTACGAGCAGTACTTC
-,TRBJ1-4,few,TRBV5-1,13,CATSVATNEKLFF,TGCGCCACCTCCGTTGCAACTAATGAAAAACTGTTTTTT
-,TRBJ1-4,many,TRBV12-3/TRBV12-4,14,CASSLGRGGEKLFF,TGTGCCAGCAGTCTTGGCAGGGGTGGCGAAAAACTGTTTTTT
TRBD1,TRBJ1-1,many,TRBV6-6,14,CATQAQGAVTEAFF,TGTGCCACGCAGGCACAGGGGGCGGTCACTGAAGCTTTCTTT
TRBD1,TRBJ2-1,many,TRBV12-3/TRBV12-4,16,CASSLVGQGSYNEQFF,TGTGCCAGCAGTTTAGTAGGACAGGGGTCGTACAATGAGCAGTTCTTC
-,TRBJ1-1,many,TRBV6-1,12,CASRQTGNEAFF,TGTGCCAGCAGACAGACGGGCAATGAAGCTTTCTTT
-,TRBJ2-7,many,TRBV20-1,16,CSAEFFGGVHIHEQYF,TGCAGTGCTGAATTTTTTGGGGGTGTCCACATCCACGAGCAGTACTTC
TRBD2,TRBJ2-1,many,TRBV20-1,15,CSGESRSGRAFEQFF,TGCAGTGGGGAATCTCGTAGCGGGAGGGCATTTGAGCAGTTCTTC
-,TRBJ1-1,few,TRBV5-5,14,CASSLNRANTEAFF,TGTGCCAGCAGCTTAAACAGGGCGAACACTGAAGCTTTCTTT
-,TRBJ1-5,many,TRBV2,14,CASSGFGGGEPQHF,TGTGCCAGCAGTGGGTTCGGGGGAGGCGAGCCCCAGCATTTT
-,TRBJ1-5,many,TRBV6-1,13,CASSDKYNQPQHF,TGTGCCAGCAGTGACAAGTACAATCAGCCCCAGCATTTT
TRBD2,TRBJ2-2,once,TRBV7-9,20,CGSSFPPGTTGSSNTGELFF,TGTGGCAGCAGCTTTCCCCCCGGGACTACCGGGAGCTCGAACACCGGGGAGCTGTTTTTT
TRBD1,TRBJ1-5,many,TRBV7-6,13,CASSRQGVQPQHF,TGTGCCAGCAGCAGACAGGGAGTTCAGCCCCAGCATTTT
-,TRBJ2-5,few,TRBV27,13,CASSPLGMETQYF,TGTGCCAGCAGTCCTCTGGGTATGGAGACCCAGTACTTC
TRBD2,TRBJ2-3,few,TRBV5-1,15,CASRGLAGGTDTQYF,TGCGCCAGCAGAGGGCTAGCGGGAGGCACAGATACGCAGTATTTT
-,TRBJ2-1,many,TRBV10-3,17,CAISEEENPTRGNEQFF,TGTGCCATCAGCGAGGAGGAGAACCCGACTAGGGGGAATGAGCAGTTCTTC
TRBD2,TRBJ2-7,many,TRBV20-1,17,CSARGRVKAGVSYEQYF,TGCAGTGCTAGAGGGCGGGTCAAGGCGGGAGTCTCCTACGAGCAGTACTTC
-,TRBJ1-5,-,TRBV15,16,CATSDPAGGSHQPQHF,TGTGCCACCAGCGATCCTGCCGGGGGATCACACCAGCCCCAGCATTTT
TRBD2,TRBJ2-1,many,TRBV6-1,19,CASSEAIGTGLGSYNEQFF,TGTGCCAGCAGTGAAGCGATAGGAACAGGACTAGGGTCCTACAATGAGCAGTTCTTC
-,TRBJ1-2,-,TRBV5-1,12,CASSSGCIGYTF,TGCGCCAGCAGCTCTGGATGTATTGGCTACACCTTC
-,TRBJ2-7,many,TRBV18,15,CASSPPSQPRDEQYF,TGTGCCAGCTCACCACCGTCGCAGCCCCGTGACGAGCAGTACTTC
TRBD2,TRBJ2-7,few,TRBV7-9,16,CASSPGTSGYTYEQYF,TGTGCCAGCAGCCCGGGGACTAGCGGGTACACCTACGAGCAGTACTTC
TRBD2,TRBJ2-4,many,TRBV12-3/TRBV12-4,21,CASSFGSGLAGEREAKNIQYF,TGTGCCAGCAGTTTCGGGTCAGGTCTAGCGGGAGAAAGAGAGGCCAAAAACATTCAGTACTTC
-,TRBJ2-3,few,TRBV3-1,14,CASSQGASTDTQYF,TGTGCCAGCAGCCAAGGGGCCAGCACAGATACGCAGTATTTT
-,TRBJ2-7,many,TRBV27,15,CTRSAIKARAYEQYF,TGTACGAGGTCCGCGATCAAGGCTAGGGCCTACGAGCAGTACTTC
TRBD1,TRBJ2-3,few,TRBV7-2,13,CASSYRTGDTQYF,TGTGCCAGCAGCTACCGGACAGGGGATACGCAGTATTTT
-,TRBJ2-1,few,TRBV24-1,15,CATSDISLSYNEQFF,TGTGCCACCAGTGATATAAGTTTATCCTACAATGAGCAGTTCTTC